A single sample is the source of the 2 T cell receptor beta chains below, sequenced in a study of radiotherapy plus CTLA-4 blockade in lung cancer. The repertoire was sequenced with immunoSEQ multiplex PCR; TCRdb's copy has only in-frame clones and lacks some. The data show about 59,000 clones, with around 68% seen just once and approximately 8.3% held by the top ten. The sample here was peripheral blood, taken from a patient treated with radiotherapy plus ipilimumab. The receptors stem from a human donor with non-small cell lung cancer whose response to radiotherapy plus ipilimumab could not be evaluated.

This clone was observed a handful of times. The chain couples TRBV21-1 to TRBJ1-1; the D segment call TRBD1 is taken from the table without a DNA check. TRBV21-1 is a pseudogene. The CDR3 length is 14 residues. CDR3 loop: CASSSRKGLAEAFF. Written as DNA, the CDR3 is TGTGCCAGCAGCTCCCGAAAGGGGCTCGCTGAAGCTTTCTTT.

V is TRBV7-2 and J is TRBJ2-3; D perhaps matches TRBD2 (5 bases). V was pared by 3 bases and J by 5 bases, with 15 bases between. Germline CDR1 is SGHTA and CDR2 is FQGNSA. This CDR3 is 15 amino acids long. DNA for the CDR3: TGTGCCAGCAGCTTCTTGGACTCAAGGCGAGATACGCAGTATTTT. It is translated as CASSFLDSRRDTQYF.